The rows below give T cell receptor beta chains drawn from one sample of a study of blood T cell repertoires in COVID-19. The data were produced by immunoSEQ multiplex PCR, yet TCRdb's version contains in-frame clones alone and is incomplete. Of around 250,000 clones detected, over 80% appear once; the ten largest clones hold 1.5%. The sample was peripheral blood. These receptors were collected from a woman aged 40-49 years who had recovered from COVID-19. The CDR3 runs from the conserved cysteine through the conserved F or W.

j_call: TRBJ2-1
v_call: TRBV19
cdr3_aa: CASSILALNEQFF

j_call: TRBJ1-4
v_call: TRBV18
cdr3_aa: CASSPDRGDLMEKLFF

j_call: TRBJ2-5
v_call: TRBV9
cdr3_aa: CASSAPTPGETQYF

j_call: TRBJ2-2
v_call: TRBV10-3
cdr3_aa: CAISDWTGENTGELFF

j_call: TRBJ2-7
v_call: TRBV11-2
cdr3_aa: CASSLGRFGDTSLGEQYF

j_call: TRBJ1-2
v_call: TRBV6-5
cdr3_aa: CASSYSRTEGGYGYTF

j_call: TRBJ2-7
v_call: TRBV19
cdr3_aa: CASSFRGSEQYF

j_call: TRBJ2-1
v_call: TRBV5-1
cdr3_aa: CASSLAAGGSYNEQFF

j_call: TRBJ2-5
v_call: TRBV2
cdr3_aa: CASNQQGRKTQYF

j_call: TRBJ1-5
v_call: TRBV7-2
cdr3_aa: CASSPAGGWTQHF

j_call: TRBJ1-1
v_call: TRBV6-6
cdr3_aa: CASSSQGVTEAFF

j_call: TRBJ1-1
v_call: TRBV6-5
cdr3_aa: CASSYSNQGITEAFF

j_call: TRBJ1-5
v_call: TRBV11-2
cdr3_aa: CASSKDPGNNQPQHF

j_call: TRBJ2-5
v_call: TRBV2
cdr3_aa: CASSEGQGVTFQETQYF

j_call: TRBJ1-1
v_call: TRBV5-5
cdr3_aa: CASSLGSGDTEAFF

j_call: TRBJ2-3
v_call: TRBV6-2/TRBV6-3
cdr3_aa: CASSYGWRSGGAVDTQYF

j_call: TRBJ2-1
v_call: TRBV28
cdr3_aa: CASSRLAGYNEQFF

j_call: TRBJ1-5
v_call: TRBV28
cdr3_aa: CASSDGQGANQPQHF

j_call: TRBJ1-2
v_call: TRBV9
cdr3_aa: CASSASGKADGYTF

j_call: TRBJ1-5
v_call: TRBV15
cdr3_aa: CATSRDRGHMISNQPQHF

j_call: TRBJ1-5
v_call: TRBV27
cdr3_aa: CASSNSNQPQHF

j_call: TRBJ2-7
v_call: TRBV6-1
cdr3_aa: CASSLRQGASEQYF

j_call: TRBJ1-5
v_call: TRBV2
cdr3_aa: CASRGSRGRNQPQHF

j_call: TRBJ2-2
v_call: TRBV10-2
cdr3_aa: CATNWGTNTGELFF

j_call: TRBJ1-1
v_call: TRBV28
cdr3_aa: CASSQGVPEAFF

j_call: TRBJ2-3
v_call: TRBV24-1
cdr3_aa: CATSDHRDRPTDTQYF

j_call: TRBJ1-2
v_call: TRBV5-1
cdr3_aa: CASSLLDRGRFLYGYTF

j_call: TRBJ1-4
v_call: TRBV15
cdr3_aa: CATSPGQGGQMGEKLFF

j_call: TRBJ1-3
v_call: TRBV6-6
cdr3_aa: CASRGGTTSGNTIYF

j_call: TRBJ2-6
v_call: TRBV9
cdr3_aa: CASTQANVLTF

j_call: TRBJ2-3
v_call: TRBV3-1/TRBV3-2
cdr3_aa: CASSGGTSGDTDTQYF

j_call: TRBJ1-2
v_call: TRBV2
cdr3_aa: CASSESRDGYTF

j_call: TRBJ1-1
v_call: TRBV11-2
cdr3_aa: CASSTWGGMTTEAFF

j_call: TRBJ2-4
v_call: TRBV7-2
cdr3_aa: CASSWPGHPRYKNIQYF

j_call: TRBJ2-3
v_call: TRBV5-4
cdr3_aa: CASSLVQITDTQYF

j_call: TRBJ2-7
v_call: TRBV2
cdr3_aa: CATSDRTGRYEQYF

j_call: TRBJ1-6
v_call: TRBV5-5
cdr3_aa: CASSPGQGIPPLHF

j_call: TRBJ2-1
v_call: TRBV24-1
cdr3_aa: CATSDQVTGSSSGSYNEQFF

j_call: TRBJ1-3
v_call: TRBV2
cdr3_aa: CASSAGWASGNTIYF

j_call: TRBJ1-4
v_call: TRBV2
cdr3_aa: CASRQGSVAEKLFF

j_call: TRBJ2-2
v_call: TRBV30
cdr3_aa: CACSSGGAFWIGELFF

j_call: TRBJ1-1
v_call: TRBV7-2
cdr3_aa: CASSLNRANTEAFF

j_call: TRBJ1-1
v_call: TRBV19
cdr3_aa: CASSTLLGQANTEAFF